This section outlines one TCR beta chain sequence together with its context. Here immunoSEQ multiplex PCR was the method, and the copy in TCRdb shows in-frame clones only, minus some. The profile shows 150,000 to 200,000 clones, less than 90% of them singletons. This sample was taken from a study of blood T cell repertoires in COVID-19. Germline CDR1 is SGHNT and CDR2 is YENEEA. V was cut by 4 bases and J by 0 bases, with 21 bases left in between. The CDR3 length is 18 residues. The V and J genes are TRBV11-3 and TRBJ1-1; perhaps TRBD1 as D (5 bases). This clonotype was obtained from a woman in her sixties with COVID-19, enrolled during active disease. The material sequenced was peripheral blood. Written as DNA, the CDR3 is TGTGCCAGCAGCTCGTGGACATCTCATACCCCCTTGAACACTGAAGCTTTCTTT. This encodes CASSSWTSHTPLNTEAFF.